These 5 T cell receptor beta chains share one sample of origin, sequenced in a study of immune evolution from preneoplasia to lung adenocarcinoma. TCRdb's table, derived via immunoSEQ multiplex PCR, lists solely in-frame clones and lacks some. This table has fewer than 4,000 clones, around half appearing once. Sequences were obtained from FFPE normal lung tissue adjacent to the tumor. The source of these receptors is a person aged 45-65 years with lung adenocarcinoma.

The chain couples TRBV27 to TRBJ1-3; no definite D call. This CDR3 region has 15 residues. Germline V lookup: CDR1 MNHEY, CDR2 SMNVEV (reference sequence). V was shortened by 5 bases and J by 4 bases, with 15 bases between the two germline ends. CDR3 loop: CASSPMAYGGNTIYF. For the CDR3, the DNA is TGTGCCAGCAGTCCAATGGCCTACGGAGGAAACACCATATATTTT.

V usage is TRBV7-8 and J usage is TRBJ1-5; D gene ambiguous. Germline CDR1 and CDR2: SGHVS and FQNEAQ. The V end lost 2 bases, the J end lost 8 bases, and 10 bases lay between the germline ends. The CDR3 totals 13 residues. In nucleotides, the CDR3 is TGTGCCAGCAGCTTAAACAGAGAAAAGCCCCAGCATTTT. It specifies CASSLNREKPQHF.

The sample holds a few counts of this clone. The chain carries TRBV14 and TRBJ2-3; D is unclear. The CDR3 consists of 12 residues. Germline-derived CDR1 and CDR2 are SGHDN and FVKESK. V shed 1 base and J shed 5 bases, with 4 bases lying between them. The CDR3 reads CASSQARDTQYF. The CDR3 nucleotides are TGTGCCAGCAGCCAAGCACGAGATACGCAGTATTTT.

The genes are TRBV28 and TRBJ2-1; TRBD2 matches at 8 bases. The CDR3 sequence is 15 residues long. In germline, CDR1 is MDHEN, CDR2 SYDVKM. J lost 5 bases, V lost 5 bases, and 8 bases had no gene match. The CDR3 here is CASSMPAGGHNEQFF. The CDR3 DNA follows: TGTGCCAGCAGTATGCCTGCGGGGGGCCACAATGAGCAGTTCTTC. Full variable domain (outside the CDR3, taken from reference TRBV28 and TRBJ2-1): DVKVTQSSRYLVKRTGEKVFLECVQDMDHENMFWYRQDPGLGLRLIYFSYDVKMKEKGDIPEGYSVSREKKERFSLILESASTNQTSMYLCASSMPAGGHNEQFFGPGTRLTVL.

The J gene is TRBJ2-7, the V gene TRBV28; 11 bases line up with TRBD1. The V gene end was trimmed by 3 bases and the J gene end by 4 bases; junction bases not matched to a gene: 2. The CDR3 loop spans 14 amino acids. Germline V gene lookup returns CDR1 MDHEN and CDR2 SYDVKM. The CDR3 loop is CASSFGTGGYEQYF. For the CDR3, the DNA is TGTGCCAGCAGTTTTGGGACAGGGGGTTACGAGCAGTACTTC.